This entry is about one T cell receptor beta chain. Germline CDR1 reads MNHEY; CDR2 reads SVGAGI. V lost 1 base and J lost 8; bases outside the gene matches: 11. This CDR3 is built from 16 residues. The data were obtained in a study of blood T cell repertoires in COVID-19. Study details: Samples representing acute and convalescent COVID-19 were sourced from the United States, Italy and Spain. T cells, B-cell-depleted T cells, or PBMCs provided the cDNA or gDNA that served as material.

Per the authors' pipeline: Amplification of reference gene primers provided the estimated nucleated cell counts. Assay: immunoSEQ multiplex PCR; the TCRdb copy retains only in-frame clones and omits some. V and J calls and clone size follow that table, whereas D and trimming were derived from the DNA. This sample has 250,000 to 300,000 clones, with roughly 85% found just once. V and J are TRBV6-5 and TRBJ2-1; TRBD1 agrees at 7 bases. The sample consisted of peripheral blood. The receptor's source is a man aged 50-59 years with active or convalescent COVID-19. The CDR3 reads CASSYFPGQPFDEQFF. The DNA of the CDR3 is TGTGCCAGCAGTTACTTCCCGGGACAGCCTTTTGATGAGCAGTTCTTC.